The 20 T cell receptor beta chains below were found in one sample sequenced in a study of STAT5B mutations in CD4+ large granular lymphocyte leukemia. Using immunoSEQ multiplex PCR, the repertoire was profiled, and TCRdb retains in-frame clones only, with some absent. The data contain around 5,000 clones, around 77% of them seen just once; the ten biggest clones take up 50% to 75%. The sample consisted of PBMCs. The receptors were sampled from a man older than 75 with CD4+ T-cell large granular lymphocyte leukemia.

The chain uses TRBV2 and TRBJ1-5; the D gene is possibly TRBD1 (6 bases). Germline CDR1 SNHLY, CDR2 FYNNEI. Trimming stripped 6 bases from V and 0 bases from J, with 9 bases between. The CDR3 has 14 residues. DNA of the CDR3: TGTGCCAGCAGAGGGGGTTATAGCAATCAGCCCCAGCATTTT. This codes for CASRGGYSNQPQHF.

V gene TRBV9 combines with J gene TRBJ2-3; weak D call: TRBD1 (6 bases). Germline assignment: CDR1 SGDLS and CDR2 YYNGEE. This CDR3 is 14 amino acids long. The V end lost 6 bases, the J end lost 4 bases, and 15 bases lay between the germline ends. The CDR3 region is CASTSGDTPDTQYF. CDR3 in DNA: TGTGCCAGCACCTCAGGGGACACGCCAGATACGCAGTATTTT.

The chain links TRBV7-8 to TRBJ2-5, with D perhaps assigned TRBD1 or TRBD2 (7 bases each). The better agreement between TRBJ2-7 and the DNA end casts doubt on the J call. There are 15 residues in the CDR3. Germline V gene lookup returns CDR1 SGHVS and CDR2 FQNEAQ. The CDR3, as DNA: TGTGCCAGCAGCTTGACAGGGACTATCTCCTACGAGCAGTACTTC. Protein product: CASSLTGTISYEQYF.

A few counts support this clone. The chain joins TRBV29-1 to TRBJ1-2; 12 bases fit TRBD1. Germline V gene sequence: CDR1 SQVTM, CDR2 ANQGSEA. The CDR3 consists of 16 residues. The trim removed 3 bases at V and 5 bases at J, leaving 10 bases unmatched. Written as DNA, the CDR3 is TGCAGCGTTGATTTTGCCGGGACAGGGGGCCAATATGGCTACACCTTC. Translation gives CSVDFAGTGGQYGYTF.

This clone turned up a few times. V usage is TRBV11-2 and J usage is TRBJ1-5; possibly TRBD1 for D (6 bases). Trimming shortened V by 1 base and J by 12 bases, and 13 bases separated the two germline ends. Looked up from germline, CDR1 is SGHAT and CDR2 is FQNNGV. The CDR3 contains 13 residues. CDR3 protein: CASSLGGPADQHF. Written as DNA, the CDR3 is TGTGCCAGCAGCTTAGGGGGGCCTGCGGACCAGCATTTT.

The V gene is TRBV27, the J gene TRBJ2-4, with 8 bases that match TRBD1. Germline V gene data show CDR1 as MNHEY and CDR2 as SMNVEV (reference sequence). J was trimmed by 14 bases and V by 5 bases; bases with no gene match: 8. The CDR3 loop spans 12 amino acids. The CDR3 DNA reads as TGTGCCAGCAGTAGATCAGGGGGCACGAAGTACTTC. Protein: CASSRSGGTKYF.

This clone showed up just once. The chain combines TRBV6-5 with TRBJ2-2, with TRBD2 as a possible D gene (5 bases). Trimming removed 8 bases from V and 3 bases from J, with 13 bases in between. The length of the CDR3 is 14 residues. Germline values: CDR1 MNHEY, CDR2 SVGAGI. The CDR3 nucleotides read TGTGCCAGCGGGTACCCGGAGGACACCGGGGAGCTGTTTTTT. Translated: CASGYPEDTGELFF.

This clone was observed a few times. The chain employs TRBV6-6 and TRBJ2-7; 9 bases match TRBD1. Germline CDR1 reads MNHNY; CDR2 reads SVGAGI (reference sequence). The V segment lost 6 bases and the J segment 0 bases; nucleotides outside the gene matches: 6. This CDR3 region has 15 residues. CDR3: CASRLQGATSYEQYF. In nucleotides, the CDR3 is TGTGCCAGCAGACTACAGGGGGCAACCTCCTACGAGCAGTACTTC.

The chain is built from TRBV19 and TRBJ1-1; the match to TRBD1 covers 7 bases. Germline CDR1 is LNHDA and CDR2 is SQIVND (reference sequence). The CDR3 has 14 amino acids. The trim removed 7 bases at V and 0 bases at J, leaving 5 bases unmatched. CDR3 protein: CASTEGALNTEAFF. CDR3 in DNA: TGTGCCAGTACGGAGGGGGCCCTGAACACTGAAGCTTTCTTT.

This rearrangement joins TRBV21-1 to TRBJ1-1. TRBV21-1 counts as a pseudogene. The CDR3 totals 20 residues. The CDR3 DNA sequence: TGTGCCAGCAGCAAAGCGGAGGTAATCATTGACAGTTCCTGGGACACTGAAGCTTTCTTT. Its translation: CASSKAEVIIDSSWDTEAFF.

V usage is TRBV9 and J usage is TRBJ2-2; D remains unclear. Trimming stripped 0 bases from V and 2 bases from J, with 11 bases between. Looked up from germline, CDR1 is SGDLS and CDR2 is YYNGEE. The CDR3 contains 16 residues. CDR3 region: CASSVAGPYNTGELFF. The CDR3 bases are TGTGCCAGCAGCGTAGCCGGGCCGTATAACACCGGGGAGCTGTTTTTT.

The chain employs TRBV4-3 and TRBJ2-5, with TRBD1 matching over 7 bases. This CDR3 is built from 15 residues. With 0 bases clipped from V and 11 bases from J, the junction kept 12 bases outside the gene matches. In germline, CDR1 is LGHNA, CDR2 YSLEER. The CDR3 DNA follows: TGCGCCAGCAGCCAAGATTGGGGGACAGTCCTGCAGCAGTACTTC. Translating it yields CASSQDWGTVLQQYF.

The table lists this clone with a few counts. The J gene is TRBJ1-6, the V gene TRBV7-9, with D hard to call. Germline CDR1 reads SEHNR; CDR2 reads FQNEAQ (reference sequence). The V gene lost 5 bases and the J gene lost 7 bases, with 9 bases spanning the gap. The CDR3 loop spans 13 amino acids. The CDR3 spells CASSTDGNSPLHF. DNA of the CDR3: TGTGCCAGCAGCACGGACGGGAATTCACCCCTCCACTTT.

The chain has TRBV29-1 and TRBJ1-1; no firm D call. The CDR3 consists of 10 residues. CDR1 is SQVTM, CDR2 ANQGSEA, per germline. Trimming left V 7 bases short and J 1 base short, with 4 bases between. As DNA, the CDR3 is TGCAGCGGATCGAACACTGAAGCTTTCTTT. Encoded protein: CSGSNTEAFF. The variable domain in full, completed from reference TRBV29-1 and TRBJ1-1, reads SAVISQKPSRDICQRGTSLTIQCQVDSQVTMMFWYRQQPGQSLTLIATANQGSEATYESGFVIDKFPISRPNLTFSTLTVSNMSPEDSSIYLCSGSNTEAFFGQGTRLTVV.

This chain links TRBV6-5 with TRBJ1-4; the D gene is possibly TRBD1 (5 bases). Germline-derived CDR1 and CDR2 are MNHEY and SVGAGI. Trimming removed 6 bases from V and 8 bases from J, with 16 bases in between. The CDR3 extends over 14 amino acids. This CDR3 is CASSVTGNYEKLFF. The CDR3 nucleotides are TGTGCCAGCAGCGTAACAGGAAATTACGAAAAACTGTTTTTT.

The rearrangement joins TRBV10-3 to TRBJ1-1; TRBD1 agrees at 8 bases. The J segment lost 3 bases and the V segment lost 6 bases, leaving 18 bases of the junction unmatched. Germline values: CDR1 ENHRY, CDR2 SYGVKD. The CDR3 runs 18 residues. CDR3 region: CAIRNGQGERQTDTEAFF. CDR3 sequence (DNA): TGTGCCATCAGAAACGGACAGGGTGAACGGCAGACGGACACTGAAGCTTTCTTT.

The rearrangement links TRBV7-6 to TRBJ2-1, with 12 bases lining up with TRBD2. CDR1 is SGHVS, CDR2 FNYEAQ, per germline. The CDR3 has 19 amino acids. J gave up 0 bases and V 0 bases, and 6 bases lay outside the gene matches. This chain's CDR3 is CASSLAASGGVSSYNEQFF. In DNA form, the CDR3 reads TGTGCCAGCAGCTTAGCAGCTAGCGGGGGGGTTAGCTCCTACAATGAGCAGTTCTTC.

J is TRBJ2-3 and V is TRBV7-9; D unresolved. The germline gives CDR1 SEHNR, CDR2 FQNEAQ (reference sequence). The CDR3 contains 16 residues. V lost 2 bases, J lost 2 bases, and 14 bases lay in between. CDR3 protein: CASSLNLSPYTDTQYF. Written as DNA, the CDR3 is TGTGCCAGCAGCTTAAATTTATCCCCGTACACAGATACGCAGTATTTT.

This clone was seen only once. In DNA form, the CDR3 reads TGTGCCAGTAGTTCGACAGGGTACAGCAATCAGCCCCAGCATTTT. Translating it yields CASSSTGYSNQPQHF. The gene calls are TRBV19 and TRBJ1-5; 7 bases match TRBD1. CDR1 and CDR2 (germline): LNHDA, SQIVND (reference sequence). V lost 5 bases and J lost 1; bases outside the gene matches: 5. CDR3 length: 15 residues.

This clone was seen once. The chain has TRBV7-2 and TRBJ2-3; D gene uncertain. The germline gives CDR1 SGHTA, CDR2 FQGNSA. The CDR3 has 15 amino acids. The V gene lost 3 bases and the J gene lost 0 bases, with 10 bases spanning the gap. The CDR3, as DNA: TGTGCCAGCAGCTTCCGCGGTTTTAGCACAGATACGCAGTATTTT. Amino acid sequence: CASSFRGFSTDTQYF.